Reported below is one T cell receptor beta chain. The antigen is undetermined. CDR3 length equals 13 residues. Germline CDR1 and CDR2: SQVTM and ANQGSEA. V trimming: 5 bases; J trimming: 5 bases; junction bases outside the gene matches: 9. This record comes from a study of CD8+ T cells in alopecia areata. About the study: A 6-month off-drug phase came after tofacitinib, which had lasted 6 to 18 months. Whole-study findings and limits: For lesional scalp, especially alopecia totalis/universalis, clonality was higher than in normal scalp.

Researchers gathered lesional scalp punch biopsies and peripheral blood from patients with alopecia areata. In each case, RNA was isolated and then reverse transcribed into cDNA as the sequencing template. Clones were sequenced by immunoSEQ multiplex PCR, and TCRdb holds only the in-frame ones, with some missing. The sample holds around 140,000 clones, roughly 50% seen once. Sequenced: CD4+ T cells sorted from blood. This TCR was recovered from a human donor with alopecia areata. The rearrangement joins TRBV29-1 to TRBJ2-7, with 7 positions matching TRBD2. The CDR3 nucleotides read TGCAGCGTTAACCGCGGGAGTCGAAACGAGCAGTACTTC. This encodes CSVNRGSRNEQYF.